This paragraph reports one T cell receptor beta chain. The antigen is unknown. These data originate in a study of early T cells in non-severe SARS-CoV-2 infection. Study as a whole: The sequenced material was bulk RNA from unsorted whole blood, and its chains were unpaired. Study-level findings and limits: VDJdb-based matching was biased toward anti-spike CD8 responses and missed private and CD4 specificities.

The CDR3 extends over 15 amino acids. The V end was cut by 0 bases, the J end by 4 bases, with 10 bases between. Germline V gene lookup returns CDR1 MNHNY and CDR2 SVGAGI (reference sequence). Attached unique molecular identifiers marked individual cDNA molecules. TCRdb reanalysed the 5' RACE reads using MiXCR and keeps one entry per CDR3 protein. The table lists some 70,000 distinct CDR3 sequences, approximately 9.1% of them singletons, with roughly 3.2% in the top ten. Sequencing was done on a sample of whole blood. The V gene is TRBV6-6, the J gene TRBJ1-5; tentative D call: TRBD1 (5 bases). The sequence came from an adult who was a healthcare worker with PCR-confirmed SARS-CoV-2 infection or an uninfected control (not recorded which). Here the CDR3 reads CASSYSSQGNQPQHF. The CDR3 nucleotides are TGTGCCAGCAGTTACTCCTCCCAGGGAAATCAGCCCCAGCATTTT.